The rows below give T cell receptor beta chains drawn from one sample of a study of T cell responses to AZD1222 COVID-19 vaccine. The data were produced by immunoSEQ multiplex PCR, yet TCRdb's version contains in-frame clones alone and is incomplete. The sample includes 69,000 or so clones, 85% to 90% seen only once; the top ten take approximately 5%. The sample here was peripheral blood, taken 28 days after the second dose of the MenACWY control vaccine. These receptors were collected from an adult who received the MenACWY meningococcal vaccine as a control. Each CDR3 is given with its conserved first and last residue. D genes are given only for firm matches. The size of a clone is reported for some rows only, either as once, few or many, or as a class for expanded clones.

d_gene: -
abundance: -
j_gene: TRBJ1-4
v_gene: TRBV18
CDR3aa: CASSPLEGRNEKLFF
CDR3nt: TGTGCCAGCTCACCACTGGAAGGGCGTAATGAAAAACTGTTTTTT

d_gene: TRBD1
abundance: -
j_gene: TRBJ2-4
v_gene: TRBV24-1
CDR3aa: CATSPDRGDIQYF
CDR3nt: TGTGCCACCAGTCCCGACAGGGGGGACATTCAGTACTTC

d_gene: -
abundance: once
j_gene: TRBJ1-6
v_gene: TRBV6-2/TRBV6-3
CDR3aa: CASSYEVPGNSPLHF
CDR3nt: TGTGCCAGCAGTTACGAGGTTCCGGGTAATTCACCCCTCCACTTT

d_gene: -
abundance: -
j_gene: TRBJ2-1
v_gene: TRBV15
CDR3aa: CATSRDRGADYNEQFF
CDR3nt: TGTGCCACCAGCAGAGACCGGGGAGCCGACTACAATGAGCAGTTCTTC

d_gene: TRBD1
abundance: -
j_gene: TRBJ1-4
v_gene: TRBV11-2
CDR3aa: CASSPTGGHEKLFF
CDR3nt: TGTGCCAGCAGCCCGACAGGGGGACATGAAAAACTGTTTTTT

d_gene: -
abundance: -
j_gene: TRBJ2-5
v_gene: TRBV7-9
CDR3aa: CASSLQLEETQYF
CDR3nt: TGTGCCAGCAGCTTACAGCTGGAAGAGACCCAGTACTTC

d_gene: -
abundance: -
j_gene: TRBJ2-1
v_gene: TRBV11-2
CDR3aa: CASTRRYAGEQFF
CDR3nt: TGTGCCAGCACGAGACGCTATGCTGGTGAGCAGTTCTTC

d_gene: -
abundance: -
j_gene: TRBJ1-1
v_gene: TRBV7-9
CDR3aa: CASSFSDLEAFF
CDR3nt: TGTGCCAGCAGCTTCTCAGACCTTGAAGCTTTCTTT

d_gene: TRBD1
abundance: few
j_gene: TRBJ1-1
v_gene: TRBV19
CDR3aa: CASSNQGARTEAFF
CDR3nt: TGTGCCAGTAGTAATCAGGGGGCGCGAACTGAAGCTTTCTTT

d_gene: -
abundance: -
j_gene: TRBJ1-1
v_gene: TRBV7-2
CDR3aa: CASSLGREGGAAEAFF
CDR3nt: TGTGCCAGCAGCTTAGGCAGGGAAGGTGGTGCAGCGGAAGCTTTCTTT

d_gene: -
abundance: -
j_gene: TRBJ1-2
v_gene: TRBV18
CDR3aa: CASSPPGDRGYTF
CDR3nt: TGTGCCAGCTCACCACCAGGGGATCGGGGCTACACCTTC